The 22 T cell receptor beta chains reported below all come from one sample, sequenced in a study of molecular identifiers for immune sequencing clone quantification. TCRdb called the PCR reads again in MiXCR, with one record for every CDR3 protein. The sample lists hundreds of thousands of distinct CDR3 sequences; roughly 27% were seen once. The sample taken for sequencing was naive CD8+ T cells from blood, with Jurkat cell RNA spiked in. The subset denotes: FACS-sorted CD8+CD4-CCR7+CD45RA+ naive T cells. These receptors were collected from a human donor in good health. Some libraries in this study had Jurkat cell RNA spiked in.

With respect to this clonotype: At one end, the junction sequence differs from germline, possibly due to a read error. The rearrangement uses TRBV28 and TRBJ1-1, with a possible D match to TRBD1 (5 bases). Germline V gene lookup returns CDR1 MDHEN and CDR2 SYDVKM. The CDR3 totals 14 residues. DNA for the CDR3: TGTGCCAGCAGTTTAGATGGGGGGAACACTGAAGCTTCCTTT. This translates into CASSLDGGNTEASF.

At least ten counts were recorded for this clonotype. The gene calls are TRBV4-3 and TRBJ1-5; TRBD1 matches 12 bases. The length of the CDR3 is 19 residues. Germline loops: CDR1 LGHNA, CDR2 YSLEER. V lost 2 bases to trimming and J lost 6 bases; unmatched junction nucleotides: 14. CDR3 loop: CASSQFPGQGAIAGQPQHF. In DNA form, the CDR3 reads TGCGCCAGCAGCCAATTTCCGGGACAGGGGGCTATAGCGGGTCAGCCCCAGCATTTT.

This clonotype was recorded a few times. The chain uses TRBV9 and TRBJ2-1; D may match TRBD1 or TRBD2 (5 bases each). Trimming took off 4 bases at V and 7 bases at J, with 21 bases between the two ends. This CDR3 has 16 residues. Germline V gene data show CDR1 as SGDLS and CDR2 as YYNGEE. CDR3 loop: CASSPKPGPSSNEQFF. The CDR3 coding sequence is TGTGCCAGCAGCCCAAAGCCGGGACCCTCCTCAAATGAGCAGTTCTTC.

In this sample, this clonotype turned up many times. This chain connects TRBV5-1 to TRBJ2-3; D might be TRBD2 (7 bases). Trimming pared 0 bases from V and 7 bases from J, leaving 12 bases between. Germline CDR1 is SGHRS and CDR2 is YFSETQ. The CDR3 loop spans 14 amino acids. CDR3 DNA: TGCGCCAGCAGCTTGGCGGGGGGCGAAAATACGCAGTATTTT. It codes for CASSLAGGENTQYF.

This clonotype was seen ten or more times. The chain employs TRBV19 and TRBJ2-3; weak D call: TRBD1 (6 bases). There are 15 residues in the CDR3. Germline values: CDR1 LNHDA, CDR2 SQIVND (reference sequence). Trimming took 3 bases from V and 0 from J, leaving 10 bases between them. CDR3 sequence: CASSIRTASTDTQYF. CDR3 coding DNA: TGTGCCAGTAGTATCCGGACAGCTAGCACAGATACGCAGTATTTT.

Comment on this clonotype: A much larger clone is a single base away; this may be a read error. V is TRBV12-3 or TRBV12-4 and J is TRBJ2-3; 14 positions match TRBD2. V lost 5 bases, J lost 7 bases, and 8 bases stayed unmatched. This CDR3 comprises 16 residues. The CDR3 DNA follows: TGTGCCAGCAGTGTGGGACTAGCGGGAGTCGCATATACGCAGTATTTT. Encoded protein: CASSVGLAGVAYTQYF.

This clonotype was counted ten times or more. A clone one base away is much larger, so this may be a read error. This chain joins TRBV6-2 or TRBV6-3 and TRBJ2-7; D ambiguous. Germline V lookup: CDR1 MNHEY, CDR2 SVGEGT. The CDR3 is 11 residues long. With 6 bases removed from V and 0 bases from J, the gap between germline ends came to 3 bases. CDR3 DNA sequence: TGTGCCAGCAGGACCTCCTACGAGCAGTACTTC. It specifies CASRTSYEQYF.

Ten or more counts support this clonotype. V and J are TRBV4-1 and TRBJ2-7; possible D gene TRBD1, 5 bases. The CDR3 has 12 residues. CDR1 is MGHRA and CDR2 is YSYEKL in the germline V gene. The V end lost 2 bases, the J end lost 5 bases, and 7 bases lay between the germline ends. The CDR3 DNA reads TGCGCCAGCAGCCAACCAGGGAACGAGCAGTACTTC. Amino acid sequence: CASSQPGNEQYF.

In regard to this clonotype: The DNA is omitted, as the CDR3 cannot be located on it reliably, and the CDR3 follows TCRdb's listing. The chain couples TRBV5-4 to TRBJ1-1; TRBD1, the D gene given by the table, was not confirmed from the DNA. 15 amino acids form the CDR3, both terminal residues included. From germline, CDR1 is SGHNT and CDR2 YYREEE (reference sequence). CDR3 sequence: CASSEAVGTGTDALF.

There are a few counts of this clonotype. The DNA of the CDR3 is TGTGCCAGCCGGGGGGACGGCTACGAGCAGTACTTC. As protein: CASRGDGYEQYF. The chain is built from TRBV7-9 and TRBJ2-7; 7 bases are shared with TRBD2. After removal of 8 bases from V and 3 bases from J, the junction contained 4 bases not matched to a gene. The germline CDR1 and CDR2 sequences are SEHNR and FQNEAQ (reference sequence). The CDR3 is 12 residues long.

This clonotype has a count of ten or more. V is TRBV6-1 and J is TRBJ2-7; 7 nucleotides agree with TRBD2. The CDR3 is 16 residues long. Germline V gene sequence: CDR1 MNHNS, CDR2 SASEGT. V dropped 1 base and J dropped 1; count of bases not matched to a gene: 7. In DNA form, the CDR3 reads TGTGCCAGCAGTGAAGATCCAGCGGGATCTTCCTACGAGCAGTACTTC. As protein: CASSEDPAGSSYEQYF.

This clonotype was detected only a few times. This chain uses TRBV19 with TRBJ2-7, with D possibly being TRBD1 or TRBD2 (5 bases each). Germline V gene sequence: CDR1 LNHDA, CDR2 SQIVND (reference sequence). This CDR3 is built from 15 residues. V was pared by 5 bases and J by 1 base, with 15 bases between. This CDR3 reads CASSAGTVPSYEQYF. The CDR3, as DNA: TGTGCCAGTAGTGCCGGGACCGTCCCTTCCTACGAGCAGTACTTC.

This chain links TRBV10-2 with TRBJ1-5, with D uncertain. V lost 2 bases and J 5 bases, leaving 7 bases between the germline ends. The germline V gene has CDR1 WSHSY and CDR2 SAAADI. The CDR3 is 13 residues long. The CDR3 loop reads CASSEGNDQPQHF. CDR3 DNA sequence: TGCGCCAGCAGTGAGGGAAACGATCAGCCCCAGCATTTT.

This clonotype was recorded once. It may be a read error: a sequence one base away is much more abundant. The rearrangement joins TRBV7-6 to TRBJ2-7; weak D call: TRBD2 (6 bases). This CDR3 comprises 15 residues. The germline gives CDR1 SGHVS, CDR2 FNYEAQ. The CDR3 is CAGRPSGGKAYEQYF. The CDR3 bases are TGTGCCGGCAGGCCATCCGGCGGGAAGGCCTACGAGCAGTACTTC.

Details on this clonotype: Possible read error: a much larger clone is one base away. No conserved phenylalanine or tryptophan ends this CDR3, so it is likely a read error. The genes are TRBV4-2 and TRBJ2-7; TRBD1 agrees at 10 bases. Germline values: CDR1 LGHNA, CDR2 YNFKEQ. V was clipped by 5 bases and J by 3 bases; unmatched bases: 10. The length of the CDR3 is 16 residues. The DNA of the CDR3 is TGTGCCAGCAGCGAGACTCCCGGGACAGGGGTCTACGAGCAGTACTCC. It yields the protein CASSETPGTGVYEQYS.

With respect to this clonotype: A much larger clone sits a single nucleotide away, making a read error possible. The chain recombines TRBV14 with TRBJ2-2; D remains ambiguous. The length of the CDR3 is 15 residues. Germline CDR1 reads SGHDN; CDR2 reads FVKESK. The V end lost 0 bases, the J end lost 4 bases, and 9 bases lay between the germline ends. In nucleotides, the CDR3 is TGTGCCAGCAGCCAAGAACACTTTCCCACCGGGGAGCTGTTTTTT. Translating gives CASSQEHFPTGELFF.

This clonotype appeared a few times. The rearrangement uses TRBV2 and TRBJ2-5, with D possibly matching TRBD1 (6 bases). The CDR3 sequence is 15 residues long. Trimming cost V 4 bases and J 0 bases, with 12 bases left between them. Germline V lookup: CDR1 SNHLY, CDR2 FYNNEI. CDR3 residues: CASSGSYRDQETQYF. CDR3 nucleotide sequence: TGTGCCAGCAGTGGTTCGTACAGGGACCAAGAGACCCAGTACTTC.

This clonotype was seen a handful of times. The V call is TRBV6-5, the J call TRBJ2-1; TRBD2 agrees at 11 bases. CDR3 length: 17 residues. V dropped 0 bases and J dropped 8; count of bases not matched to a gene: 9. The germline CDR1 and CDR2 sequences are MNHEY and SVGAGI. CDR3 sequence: CASSYSDSGGAWDEQFF. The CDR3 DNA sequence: TGTGCCAGCAGTTACTCTGATAGCGGGGGGGCTTGGGATGAGCAGTTCTTC.

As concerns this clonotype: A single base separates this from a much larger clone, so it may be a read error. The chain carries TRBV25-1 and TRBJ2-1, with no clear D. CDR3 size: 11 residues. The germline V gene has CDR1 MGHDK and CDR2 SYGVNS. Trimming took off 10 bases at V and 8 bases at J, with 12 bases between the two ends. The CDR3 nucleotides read TGTGCCACCGACGCCGTAGATGAGCAGTTCTTC. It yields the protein CATDAVDEQFF.

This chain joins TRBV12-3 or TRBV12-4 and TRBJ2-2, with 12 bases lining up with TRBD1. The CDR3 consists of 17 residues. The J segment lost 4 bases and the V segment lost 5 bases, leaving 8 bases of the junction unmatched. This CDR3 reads CASSGGQGAGSTGELFF. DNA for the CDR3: TGTGCCAGCAGTGGGGGACAGGGGGCCGGGAGCACCGGGGAGCTGTTTTTT.

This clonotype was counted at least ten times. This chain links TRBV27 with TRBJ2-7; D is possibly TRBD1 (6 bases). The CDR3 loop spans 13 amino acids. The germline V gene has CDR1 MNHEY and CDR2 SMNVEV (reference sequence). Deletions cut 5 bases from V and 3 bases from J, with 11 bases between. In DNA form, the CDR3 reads TGTGCCAGCAGTATCCGGGACAACTACGAGCAGTACTTC. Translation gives CASSIRDNYEQYF.

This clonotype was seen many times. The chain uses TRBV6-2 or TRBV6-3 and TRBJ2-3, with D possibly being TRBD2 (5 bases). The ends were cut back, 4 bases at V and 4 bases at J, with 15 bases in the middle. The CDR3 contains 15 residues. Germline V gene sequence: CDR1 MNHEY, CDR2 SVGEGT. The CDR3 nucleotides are TGTGCCAGCAGTTGGGGAGTGAATTTCGCAGATACGCAGTATTTT. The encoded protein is CASSWGVNFADTQYF.